The 7 T cell receptor beta chains presented below share a single source sample, sequenced in a study of shared T cell receptors in the human thymus. The table came from immunoSEQ multiplex PCR; TCRdb's copy has only in-frame clones and leaves some out. The data show around 730,000 clones, with 70% to 90% seen just once and approximately 0.01% held by the top ten. These same data were also listed under a study on human thymus T cells.

The sample was thymocytes. The receptors shown here come from a girl in the first two years of life with a congenital heart defect.

The chain couples TRBV2 to TRBJ2-3, with TRBD1 identical over 9 bases. This CDR3 is 15 amino acids long. Losses at the gene ends were 6 bases for V and 3 bases for J; bases not matched to a gene: 7. Germline V gene lookup returns CDR1 SNHLY and CDR2 FYNNEI. In DNA form, the CDR3 reads TGTGCCAGCAGGGTACAGGGGGCTCCGACAGATACGCAGTATTTT. Protein product: CASRVQGAPTDTQYF. The whole variable domain, filled in from reference TRBV2 and TRBJ2-3, reads EPEVTQTPSHQVTQMGQEVILRCVPISNHLYFYWYRQILGQKVEFLVSFYNNEISEKSEIFDDQFSVERPDGSNFTLKIRSTKLEDSAMYFCASRVQGAPTDTQYFGPGTRLTVL.

The rearrangement joins TRBV18 to TRBJ1-4; D possibly corresponds to TRBD1 (6 bases). CDR1 and CDR2 from the germline V gene are KGHSH and LQKENI. CDR3 length: 17 amino acids. Deletions cut 3 bases from V and 6 bases from J, with 20 bases between. The chain's CDR3 is CASSPKTGWGCDEKLFF. The CDR3 DNA is TGTGCCAGCTCACCGAAGACAGGCTGGGGATGTGATGAAAAACTGTTTTTT.

CDR3 in amino acids: CASSFCCIQGRAEAFF. In DNA form, the CDR3 reads TGTGCCAGCAGTTTTTGTTGTATCCAGGGGCGGGCTGAAGCTTTCTTT. V gene TRBV28 combines with J gene TRBJ1-1; a possible D gene is TRBD1 (6 bases). Trimming cost V 3 bases and J 6 bases, with 20 bases left between them. The CDR3 is made up of 16 amino acids. From germline, CDR1 is MDHEN and CDR2 SYDVKM.

V usage is TRBV4-3 and J usage is TRBJ1-2, with D possibly TRBD1 on 6 matching bases. CDR1 and CDR2 (germline): LGHNA, YSLEER. CDR3 size: 14 residues. The V end lost 1 base, the J end lost 8 bases, and 14 bases lay between the germline ends. This CDR3 is CASSQAGVMQGYTF. In DNA, the CDR3 is TGCGCCAGCAGCCAAGCAGGGGTCATGCAAGGCTACACCTTC.

This chain links TRBV28 with TRBJ1-2, with 8 bases aligning to TRBD1. J gave up 0 bases and V 3 bases, and 6 bases lay outside the gene matches. CDR3 size: 16 residues. CDR1 and CDR2 from the germline V gene are MDHEN and SYDVKM. The CDR3 nucleotides read TGTGCCAGCAGTTTTCGACAGGGGACCTCTAACTATGGCTACACCTTC. Its protein product is CASSFRQGTSNYGYTF.

The rearrangement uses TRBV30 and TRBJ2-6, with 7 bases aligning to TRBD1. Germline CDR1 and CDR2: GTSNPN and SVGIG (reference sequence). This CDR3 has 21 residues. With 5 bases clipped from V and 0 bases from J, the junction kept 22 bases outside the gene matches. The CDR3 DNA sequence: TGTGCCTGGGGCGGACCGCAGACAGGGCTTTTTCCCCTCTCTGGGGCCAACGTCCTGACTTTC. Translated, it gives CAWGGPQTGLFPLSGANVLTF.

This chain connects TRBV5-4 to TRBJ1-2; no firm D call. Trimming took off 4 bases at V and 8 bases at J, with 12 bases between the two ends. The CDR3 extends over 12 amino acids. The germline V gene has CDR1 SGHNT and CDR2 YYREEE (reference sequence). The CDR3 coding sequence is TGTGCCAGCAGCACAAGAAGTGCAGGCTACACCTTC. Protein product: CASSTRSAGYTF.